These 18 T cell receptor beta chains were all obtained from the same sample, sequenced in a study of blood T cell repertoires in COVID-19. Only in-frame clones appear in the TCRdb table, and some are missing; sequencing was by immunoSEQ multiplex PCR. The table records some 74,000 clones, around 83% of them present only once. The specimen was peripheral blood. The receptors were gathered from a man at least 80 years old with acute or convalescent COVID-19.

The CDR3 DNA reads as TGTGCCACCCGAGGGCCGGGTACTGAAGCTTTCTTT. Its protein is CATRGPGTEAFF. V usage is TRBV3-1 (or the pseudogene TRBV3-2) and J usage is TRBJ1-1; D call uncertain. Germline lookup yields CDR1 LGHDT and CDR2 YNNKEL (reference sequence). This CDR3 spans 12 amino acids. The V end was cut by 10 bases, the J end by 5 bases, with 14 bases between.

The sample holds a few counts of this clone. The gene calls are TRBV4-3 and TRBJ1-2; perhaps TRBD1 as D (6 bases). From germline, CDR1 is LGHNA and CDR2 YSLEER. The V and J ends lost 0 bases and 3 bases respectively, with 11 bases between them. CDR3 length: 15 residues. The CDR3 region is CASSQDRGFYYGYTF. The CDR3 DNA follows: TGCGCCAGCAGCCAAGACAGGGGATTCTACTATGGCTACACCTTC.

The chain combines TRBV19 with TRBJ1-2; perhaps TRBD1 as D (5 bases). The V end lost 3 bases, the J end lost 5 bases, and 13 bases lay between the germline ends. Germline lookup yields CDR1 LNHDA and CDR2 SQIVND (reference sequence). The length of the CDR3 is 14 residues. The CDR3 region is CASSIRQGVYGYTF. As DNA, the CDR3 is TGTGCCAGTAGTATTAGGCAGGGCGTTTATGGCTACACCTTC.

The chain recombines TRBV24-1 with TRBJ2-3, with 8 positions matching TRBD1. The CDR3 has 14 amino acids. V was clipped by 6 bases and J by 2 bases; unmatched bases: 3. Germline V gives CDR1 KGHDR, CDR2 SFDVKD. CDR3: CATSRQGATDTQYF. CDR3 sequence (DNA): TGTGCCACCAGTCGGCAGGGGGCCACAGATACGCAGTATTTT.

CDR3 coding DNA: TGTGCCAGCAGCTCCGGGACTAGCGGGATGTTGACAGATACGCAGTATTTT. Translating gives CASSSGTSGMLTDTQYF. J is TRBJ2-3 and V is TRBV5-4; 13 bases fit TRBD2. Germline V gene data show CDR1 as SGHNT and CDR2 as YYREEE (reference sequence). The length of the CDR3 is 17 residues. Trimming at V came to 3 bases and at J to 3 bases, leaving 7 bases not matched to a gene. Full variable domain (remainder filled in from reference TRBV5-4 and TRBJ2-3): ETGVTQSPTHLIKTRGQQVTLRCSSQSGHNTVSWYQQALGQGPQFIFQYYREEENGRGNFPPRFSGLQFPNYSSELNVNALELDDSALYLCASSSGTSGMLTDTQYFGPGTRLTVL.

This clone was picked up one time. The J gene is TRBJ1-2, the V gene TRBV4-1, with TRBD1 as a possible D gene (6 bases). The germline V gene encodes CDR1 MGHRA and CDR2 YSYEKL. The ends were cut back, 4 bases at V and 0 bases at J, with 18 bases in the middle. The CDR3 runs to 17 residues. This CDR3 reads CASSPHAGTTTNYGYTF. The CDR3 DNA reads TGCGCCAGCAGCCCCCATGCCGGGACAACAACTAACTATGGCTACACCTTC.

This clone was detected once. The chain is built from TRBV3-1 (or the pseudogene TRBV3-2) and TRBJ1-5; 9 bases match TRBD1. The CDR3 runs 20 residues. CDR1 is LGHDT, CDR2 YNNKEL, per germline (reference sequence). V was pared by 6 bases and J by 0 bases, with 18 bases of the junction left unmatched. CDR3 nucleotide sequence: TGTGCCAGCAGATTAGTCCGGGACAGGGCCTGGGGGTATAGCAATCAGCCCCAGCATTTT. Protein product: CASRLVRDRAWGYSNQPQHF.

The genes are TRBV5-1 and TRBJ2-6, with D unresolved. This CDR3 contains 16 residues. Trimming removed 1 base from V and 0 bases from J, with 8 bases in between. Germline V gene lookup returns CDR1 SGHRS and CDR2 YFSETQ. The CDR3 bases are TGCGCCAGCAGCTTGAACATCCCCTCTGGGGCCAACGTCCTGACTTTC. This sequence encodes CASSLNIPSGANVLTF.

This clone has just one count. For the CDR3, the DNA is TGTGCCAGCAGTTTTCAGGAAGATTTCTATGGCTACACCTTC. Translation gives CASSFQEDFYGYTF. This sequence joins TRBV28 and TRBJ1-2; D ambiguous. Trimming shortened V by 3 bases and J by 4 bases, and 12 bases separated the two germline ends. The germline V gene has CDR1 MDHEN and CDR2 SYDVKM. The CDR3 contains 14 residues.

The V and J genes are TRBV27 and TRBJ2-1, with 14 bases aligning to TRBD2. Germline V CDR1 and CDR2: MNHEY, SMNVEV (reference sequence). CDR3 length equals 16 residues. V dropped 6 bases and J dropped 8; count of bases not matched to a gene: 9. CDR3 DNA: TGTGCCAGCAGCTCGATGGGACTAGCGGGAGTTTATGAGCAGTTCTTC. Translation: CASSSMGLAGVYEQFF.

This chain connects TRBV5-1 to TRBJ2-3, with 11 bases that match TRBD1. Trimming took 0 bases from V and 14 from J; bases not matched to a gene: 2. The CDR3 is 12 amino acids. CDR1 SGHRS and CDR2 YFSETQ come from the germline V gene. The CDR3 region is CASSLVDRGLYF. CDR3 sequence (DNA): TGCGCCAGCAGCTTGGTGGACAGGGGGCTGTATTTT.

The rearrangement uses TRBV24-1 and TRBJ2-2, with D possibly TRBD1 on 5 matching bases. The CDR3 has 18 residues. Between the trimmed V and J ends, which lost 2 bases and 2 bases, there was a span of 17 bases. CDR1 and CDR2 from the germline V gene are KGHDR and SFDVKD. The CDR3 DNA follows: TGTGCCACCAGTGATTCGGCGCAGGGCTTATCCAACACCGGGGAGCTGTTTTTT. This sequence encodes CATSDSAQGLSNTGELFF.

The chain links TRBV9 to TRBJ2-2; possible D gene TRBD2, 5 bases. Germline CDR1 and CDR2: SGDLS and YYNGEE. Trimming stripped 0 bases from V and 4 bases from J, with 7 bases between. CDR3 length equals 14 residues. The CDR3 protein is CASSVGEITGELFF. The CDR3 DNA reads as TGTGCCAGCAGCGTAGGGGAGATCACCGGGGAGCTGTTTTTT.

The V call is TRBV7-8, the J call TRBJ2-5; 7 nucleotides match TRBD2. The germline V gene encodes CDR1 SGHVS and CDR2 FQNEAQ. The CDR3 sequence is 14 residues long. J lost 5 bases, V lost 4 bases, and 7 bases had no gene match. CDR3 sequence: CASSYPSGWETQYF. The CDR3 nucleotides are TGTGCCAGCAGCTATCCTAGCGGATGGGAGACCCAGTACTTC.

The gene calls are TRBV24-1 and TRBJ2-1; 7 bases align to TRBD2. The CDR3 length is 14 residues. V gave up 3 bases and J gave up 3 bases; unmatched junction bases: 1. Germline V lookup: CDR1 KGHDR, CDR2 SFDVKD. In DNA, the CDR3 is TGTGCCACCAGTGATGGGGACTACTACAATGAGCAGTTCTTC. Translated, it gives CATSDGDYYNEQFF.

The chain couples TRBV28 to TRBJ1-6; the match to TRBD1 covers 7 bases. The CDR3 length is 12 residues. CDR1 is MDHEN and CDR2 is SYDVKM in the germline V gene. Trimming cost V 6 bases and J 12 bases; bases outside gene matches: 5. The CDR3 here is CASSLNRGPLHF. In nucleotides, the CDR3 is TGTGCCAGCAGCCTAAACAGGGGACCCCTCCACTTT.

The gene calls are TRBV18 and TRBJ2-7; no firm D call. Looked up from germline, CDR1 is KGHSH and CDR2 is LQKENI. The CDR3 loop spans 14 amino acids. The ends were cut back, 4 bases at V and 5 bases at J, with 15 bases in the middle. As DNA, the CDR3 is TGTGCCAGCTCACTTTTAGACAATTCCCACGAGCAGTACTTC. It encodes CASSLLDNSHEQYF.

This clone has a handful of counts. This rearrangement joins TRBV12-3 or TRBV12-4 to TRBJ2-5; TRBD2 might be the D (5 bases). The CDR3 has 13 residues. V was cut by 6 bases and J by 5 bases, with 13 bases left in between. CDR3 bases: TGTGCCAGCAGCCGTACCCCGGGGGAGACCCAGTACTTC. Amino acid sequence: CASSRTPGETQYF.